A single sample is the source of the 20 T cell receptor beta chains below, sequenced in a study of blood T cell repertoires in COVID-19. Using immunoSEQ multiplex PCR, the repertoire was profiled, and TCRdb retains in-frame clones only, with some absent. The sample includes roughly 290,000 clones, approximately 85% of them seen just once. The material sequenced was peripheral blood. All receptors come from a human donor with COVID-19, enrolled during active disease. The donor label of this sample is uncertain.

The chain joins TRBV19 to TRBJ1-1, with 7 bases lining up with TRBD1. The CDR3 consists of 17 residues. After removal of 7 bases from V and 3 bases from J, the junction contained 17 bases not matched to a gene. CDR1 and CDR2 (germline): LNHDA, SQIVND (reference sequence). CDR3 in DNA: TGTGCCAGTACCCACCGACAGGGTCCGTCAAAGGACACTGAAGCTTTCTTT. Its translation is CASTHRQGPSKDTEAFF.

This clone appeared once. The chain links TRBV28 to TRBJ1-3, with 7 bases fitting TRBD1. V dropped 2 bases and J dropped 5; count of bases not matched to a gene: 3. CDR1 is MDHEN and CDR2 is SYDVKM in the germline V gene. There are 14 residues in the CDR3. CDR3 DNA: TGTGCCAGCAGTTTACCGGGACAGCGAAACACCATATATTTT. Its protein product is CASSLPGQRNTIYF.

This sequence joins TRBV19 and TRBJ2-3; 8 nucleotides align to TRBD2. Unmatched junction bases numbered 4, after V lost 10 bases and J lost 1 base. Germline CDR1 reads LNHDA; CDR2 reads SQIVND (reference sequence). The CDR3 contains 13 residues. In DNA form, the CDR3 reads TGTGCCATAGCGGGGAAACGCACAGATACGCAGTATTTT. Its translation: CAIAGKRTDTQYF.

This chain joins TRBV20-1 and TRBJ2-1; 9 positions agree with TRBD2. The CDR3 extends over 15 amino acids. The germline CDR1 and CDR2 sequences are DFQATT and SNEGSKA (reference sequence). V gave up 3 bases and J gave up 5 bases; unmatched junction bases: 8. CDR3 bases: TGCAGTGCTAGTAGGGCTAGCGGGACTGACAATGAGCAGTTCTTC. Protein: CSASRASGTDNEQFF.

The rearrangement joins TRBV30 to TRBJ1-4; D not resolved. V lost 1 base and J lost 7, with 10 bases in between. The CDR3 has 13 amino acids. CDR1 and CDR2 from the germline V gene are GTSNPN and SVGIG (reference sequence). The CDR3 here is CAWSAPPVEKLFF. DNA for the CDR3: TGTGCCTGGAGTGCCCCCCCGGTTGAAAAACTGTTTTTT.

The gene calls are TRBV7-9 and TRBJ2-6; D gene unclear. The CDR3 totals 15 residues. Per germline, CDR1 SEHNR and CDR2 FQNEAQ (reference sequence). V shed 5 bases and J shed 3 bases, with 11 bases lying between them. CDR3 bases: TGTGCCAGCAGCCGCGTTGAGTATGGGGCCAACGTCCTGACTTTC. Its translation: CASSRVEYGANVLTF. The whole variable domain, filled in from reference TRBV7-9 and TRBJ2-6, reads DTGVSQNPRHKITKRGQNVTFRCDPISEHNRLYWYRQTLGQGPEFLTYFQNEAQLEKSRLLSDRFSAERPKGSFSTLEIQRTEQGDSAMYLCASSRVEYGANVLTFGAGSRLTVL.

The V call is TRBV11-2, the J call TRBJ2-5; TRBD1 aligns across 7 bases. Per germline, CDR1 SGHAT and CDR2 FQNNGV. This CDR3 has 13 residues. J lost 5 bases, V lost 2 bases, and 2 bases had no gene match. CDR3 loop: CASSLQGDETQYF. The CDR3 bases are TGTGCCAGCAGCTTACAGGGGGACGAGACCCAGTACTTC.

The CDR3 DNA reads as TGTGCCAGTACCCGGACAGGGCCTGACGAGCAGTACTTC. It specifies CASTRTGPDEQYF. The chain combines TRBV19 with TRBJ2-7, with 8 bases that match TRBD1. Trimming took 7 bases from V and 5 from J; bases not matched to a gene: 7. Germline lookup yields CDR1 LNHDA and CDR2 SQIVND (reference sequence). This CDR3 is built from 13 residues. Filled out from reference TRBV19 and TRBJ2-7, the complete variable domain reads DGGITQSPKYLFRKEGQNVTLSCEQNLNHDAMYWYRQDPGQGLRLIYYSQIVNDFQKGDIAEGYSVSREKKESFPLTVTSAQKNPTAFYLCASTRTGPDEQYFGPGTRLTVT.

The rearrangement uses TRBV3-1 (or the pseudogene TRBV3-2) and TRBJ2-5; a weak D match, TRBD1 (6 bases). Germline CDR1 is LGHDT and CDR2 is YNNKEL (reference sequence). The ends were cut back, 0 bases at V and 1 base at J, with 12 bases in the middle. CDR3 length: 16 residues. CDR3 in DNA: TGTGCCAGCAGCCAAGATCGGGGCAGGGGCCAAGAGACCCAGTACTTC. Translated: CASSQDRGRGQETQYF.

This rearrangement joins TRBV28 to TRBJ1-6; D is ambiguous. The V and J ends lost 6 bases and 10 bases respectively, with 10 bases between them. CDR3 size: 12 residues. The germline gives CDR1 MDHEN, CDR2 SYDVKM. CDR3 region: CASRPSGSPLHF. In nucleotides, the CDR3 is TGTGCCAGCAGACCCTCGGGGTCACCCCTCCACTTT.

This clone was recorded a few times. The chain joins TRBV6-6 to TRBJ1-5, with TRBD1 identical over 8 bases. Germline V gene sequence: CDR1 MNHNY, CDR2 SVGAGI (reference sequence). The J segment lost 0 bases and the V segment lost 5 bases, leaving 12 bases of the junction unmatched. The CDR3 contains 18 residues. The CDR3 DNA reads as TGTGCCAGCAGTCCTTACCGGACAGGGCCTCATAGCAATCAGCCCCAGCATTTT. Protein sequence: CASSPYRTGPHSNQPQHF.

The chain recombines TRBV11-1 with TRBJ2-5; 10 bases line up with TRBD2. CDR3 length: 16 residues. V gave up 3 bases and J gave up 2 bases; unmatched junction bases: 6. Germline assignment: CDR1 SGHAT and CDR2 FQDESV (reference sequence). CDR3 bases: TGTGCCAGCAGCTTCGGGCTAGCGGGAGAGCAAGAGACCCAGTACTTC. It yields the protein CASSFGLAGEQETQYF.

The chain couples TRBV13 to TRBJ2-1, with TRBD2 matching 11 bases. The trim removed 3 bases at V and 4 bases at J, leaving 2 bases unmatched. CDR3 length: 15 residues. Germline loops: CDR1 PRHDT, CDR2 FYEKMQ (reference sequence). The CDR3: CASSFLAGGYNEQFF. The DNA of the CDR3 is TGTGCCAGCAGCTTCTTAGCGGGAGGGTACAATGAGCAGTTCTTC.

This clone was picked up one time. The chain uses TRBV28 and TRBJ1-3; 9 nucleotides line up with TRBD1. The length of the CDR3 is 16 residues. V was pared by 1 base and J by 2 bases, with 3 bases of the junction left unmatched. Germline V CDR1 and CDR2: MDHEN, SYDVKM. The chain's CDR3 is CASSLSGTGPGNTIYF. In DNA, the CDR3 is TGTGCCAGCAGTTTATCAGGGACAGGGCCTGGAAACACCATATATTTT.

In this sample, this clone turned up a few times. The V call is TRBV4-1, the J call TRBJ2-1; 8 positions match TRBD2. J gave up 4 bases and V 4 bases, and 6 bases lay outside the gene matches. Germline CDR1 MGHRA, CDR2 YSYEKL. This CDR3 is 15 amino acids long. The CDR3 here is CASSPSQREYNEQFF. CDR3 DNA: TGCGCCAGCAGCCCATCCCAGCGGGAGTACAATGAGCAGTTCTTC.

The chain combines TRBV19 with TRBJ2-7, with 8 bases aligning to TRBD2. The CDR3 contains 15 residues. Germline CDR1 reads LNHDA; CDR2 reads SQIVND (reference sequence). The trim removed 6 bases at V and 6 bases at J, leaving 13 bases unmatched. CDR3 coding DNA: TGTGCCAGTAGGTTCCAAGCGGGAGCTCGAAGCGAGCAGTACTTC. This sequence encodes CASRFQAGARSEQYF.

The chain is built from TRBV5-8 and TRBJ1-1; D gene ambiguous. The CDR3 runs to 12 residues. Germline V lookup: CDR1 SGHTS, CDR2 YDEGEE. Trimming took 10 bases from V and 9 from J, leaving 19 bases between them. Here the CDR3 DNA reads TGTGCCTCGGGGAAAGAAGACTTTAAAGCTTTCTTT. This gives the protein CASGKEDFKAFF. Variable domain in full (rest from reference TRBV5-8 and TRBJ1-1): EAGVTQSPTHLIKTRGQQATLRCSPISGHTSVYWYQQALGLGLQFLLWYDEGEERNRGNFPPRFSGRQFPNYSSELNVNALELEDSALYLCASGKEDFKAFFGQGTRLTVV.

V is TRBV28 and J is TRBJ1-1; D unclear. Trimming removed 5 bases at V and 4 bases at J, with 5 bases between. This CDR3 contains 11 residues. Germline V gene lookup returns CDR1 MDHEN and CDR2 SYDVKM. CDR3 protein: CASSPGTEAFF. The CDR3 DNA follows: TGTGCCAGCAGTCCCGGCACTGAAGCTTTCTTT. The full variable domain, in which reference TRBV28 and TRBJ1-1 provide the parts outside the CDR3, is DVKVTQSSRYLVKRTGEKVFLECVQDMDHENMFWYRQDPGLGLRLIYFSYDVKMKEKGDIPEGYSVSREKKERFSLILESASTNQTSMYLCASSPGTEAFFGQGTRLTVV.

The V gene is TRBV10-3, the J gene TRBJ1-1; TRBD1 is a possible D gene (5 bases). The CDR3 sequence is 13 residues long. Germline CDR1 and CDR2: ENHRY and SYGVKD. Deletions cut 6 bases from V and 7 bases from J, with 15 bases between. For the CDR3, the DNA is TGTGCCATCAGCCCTCCCTGGGGGGGTGAAGCTTTCTTT. It specifies CAISPPWGGEAFF.

The chain is built from TRBV18 and TRBJ2-7, with D maybe TRBD1 (8 bases). The CDR3 totals 15 residues. The germline V gene has CDR1 KGHSH and CDR2 LQKENI. The V end lost 5 bases, the J end lost 3 bases, and 17 bases lay between the germline ends. CDR3 sequence reads: CASSSGTGNFYEQYF. The CDR3, as DNA: TGTGCCAGCTCAAGCGGGACAGGCAATTTCTACGAGCAGTACTTC.